This T cell receptor (beta chain) appears in the sequencing data of a study of shared T cell receptors in the human thymus. The CDR3 contains 16 residues. Trimming removed 7 bases from V and 2 bases from J; junction bases left unmatched: 13. The germline gives CDR1 GTSNPN, CDR2 SVGIG (reference sequence). Measured with immunoSEQ multiplex PCR; TCRdb has only the in-frame clones, and not every one. In the table there are about 660,000 clones, roughly 90% of which are singletons. In addition, the sample was reused for a study of human thymus T cells. From that second work: Thymic and blood repertoires appeared to show biased V and J gene usage.

This rearrangement joins TRBV30 to TRBJ2-1; 8 bases align to TRBD2. Material for sequencing was thymocytes. The sequence came from a boy in the first two years of life with a congenital heart defect. The CDR3 DNA reads as TGTGCCTCGGCGGCGGTACGTAGCGGGGCCTACAATGAGCAGTTCTTC. It is translated as CASAAVRSGAYNEQFF. The entire variable domain, with the rest obtained from reference TRBV30 and TRBJ2-1, is as follows: SQTIHQWPATLVQPVGSPLSLECTVEGTSNPNLYWYRQAAGRGLQLLFYSVGIGQISSEVPQNLSASRPQDRQFILSSKKLLLSDSGFYLCASAAVRSGAYNEQFFGPGTRLTVL.